The 8 T cell receptor beta chains below come from one sample, sequenced in a study of blood T cell repertoires in COVID-19. Using immunoSEQ multiplex PCR, the repertoire was profiled, and TCRdb retains in-frame clones only, with some absent. This sample has approximately 170,000 clones, with more than 65% found just once. Sample: peripheral blood. These receptors all come from a woman older than 75 with active or convalescent COVID-19.

This clone was observed a single time. This chain joins TRBV6-5 and TRBJ2-3, with D possibly matching TRBD2 (5 bases). V lost 5 bases and J 8 bases, leaving 8 bases between the germline ends. This CDR3 contains 11 residues. Per the germline V gene, CDR1 is MNHEY and CDR2 is SVGAGI. CDR3 DNA sequence: TGTGCCAGCAGTCAGGACTCTACGCAGTATTTT. It encodes CASSQDSTQYF.

This chain's CDR3 is CAWSRQGEQYF. CDR3 sequence (DNA): TGTGCCTGGAGCCGGCAGGGGGAGCAGTACTTC. V usage is TRBV30 and J usage is TRBJ2-7, with a possible D match to TRBD1 (6 bases). The CDR3 is 11 amino acids. Between the trimmed V and J ends, which lost 3 bases and 7 bases, there was a span of 10 bases. In germline, CDR1 is GTSNPN, CDR2 SVGIG (reference sequence).

This clone was seen a handful of times. The genes are TRBV9 and TRBJ2-7; D is possibly TRBD1 (5 bases). Germline values: CDR1 SGDLS, CDR2 YYNGEE. This CDR3 has 14 amino acids. V gave up 4 bases and J gave up 2 bases, with 13 bases separating them. The CDR3 region has the DNA TGTGCCAGCAGCCCAACAGGAGATACCTACGAGCAGTACTTC. Residues: CASSPTGDTYEQYF.

CDR3 residues: CASSLGVGRSNEAFF. In DNA, the CDR3 is TGTGCCAGCAGTCTAGGGGTCGGCAGGTCCAATGAAGCTTTCTTT. The V call is TRBV11-3, the J call TRBJ1-1; D perhaps matches TRBD1 (5 bases). CDR1 SGHNT and CDR2 YENEEA come from the germline V gene. The CDR3 is 15 amino acids. Deletions cut 6 bases from V and 7 bases from J, with 21 bases between.

This clone was detected many times. The chain recombines TRBV6-5 with TRBJ2-1; 8 nucleotides agree with TRBD2. This CDR3 region has 13 residues. V shed 6 bases and J 5 bases; nucleotides not matched to a gene: 3. Germline V gene lookup returns CDR1 MNHEY and CDR2 SVGAGI. CDR3 DNA: TGTGCCAGCAGACGGGGGGGGGACAATGAGCAGTTCTTC. Translating gives CASRRGGDNEQFF.

The V and J genes are TRBV6-6 and TRBJ1-4; TRBD1 matches 7 bases. Germline trimming cut 5 bases from V and 5 bases from J; bases unmatched to any gene: 2. Germline CDR1 and CDR2: MNHNY and SVGAGI (reference sequence). The CDR3 consists of 13 residues. CDR3 coding DNA: TGTGCCAGCAGTCCCAGGGGGAATGAAAAACTGTTTTTT. Translating gives CASSPRGNEKLFF.

The chain joins TRBV5-6 to TRBJ2-2, with a tentative D call TRBD2 (5 bases). Germline V gene sequence: CDR1 SGHDT, CDR2 YYEEEE. V lost 2 bases and J 2 bases, leaving 13 bases between the germline ends. This CDR3 region has 16 residues. The chain's CDR3 is CASSFLRTGNTGELFF. CDR3 in DNA: TGTGCCAGCAGCTTTCTCCGGACGGGAAACACCGGGGAGCTGTTTTTT. Supplemented by reference TRBV5-6 and TRBJ2-2, the full variable domain reads DAGVTQSPTHLIKTRGQQVTLRCSPKSGHDTVSWYQQALGQGPQFIFQYYEEEERQRGNFPDRFSGHQFPNYSSELNVNALLLGDSALYLCASSFLRTGNTGELFFGEGSRLTVL.

The rearrangement links TRBV5-1 to TRBJ2-1, with D possibly being TRBD1 (6 bases). The V end was cut by 0 bases, the J end by 10 bases, with 20 bases between. The germline CDR1 and CDR2 sequences are SGHRS and YFSETQ. This CDR3 is built from 16 residues. The CDR3 reads CASSLAPGQRAPEQFF. The CDR3 bases are TGCGCCAGCAGCTTGGCTCCGGGACAACGCGCACCAGAGCAGTTCTTC.